This TCR beta chain was captured in a study of control samples from healthy donors and cancer patients (TCRdb year 2020). As to this clone: Its antigen is unknown. Base qualities are missing; no much larger clone stands one base away.

Libraries were prepared through the immunoSEQ multiplex PCR assay. TCRdb stores this immuneACCESS table with in-frame sequences only. Part of the clones is absent; in the studies checked, under half of the shortfall reflects unresolved V genes, and no reason is known for the rest. The sample table contains tens of thousands of clones; only one count was recorded for just over 90% of them. Approximately 0.8% of the sample is taken by the ten largest. Relative to germline, V is 3 bases shorter and J is 7 bases shorter, with 9 bases between their ends. From the cysteine up to the phenylalanine, the CDR3 has a length of 12 residues. Only CDR3 DNA is held: 36 bases, read in frame from base 1. CDR1 and CDR2, per the germline V gene, are KGHSH and LQKENI.

Recombination linked TRBV18 to TRBJ1-1, with an unclear D gene assignment. Sequencing used PBMCs. The TCR was taken from a man aged 30 to 39 with colorectal cancer. CDR3 reads: CASSPTQLEAFF. DNA sequence: TGTGCCAGCTCACCGACTCAACTTGAAGCTTTCTTT.